This T cell receptor (beta chain) was documented in a study of beta chain features in type 1 diabetes. Overall study findings and caveats: The study found moderately but significantly shorter TCRB CDR3s in all four CD4+ subsets of Type 1 diabetes patients. VDJ junctions sequenced from type 1 diabetes patients showed fewer insertions and more deletions.

As for this clone: Its antigen remains unknown.

As every portion of the isolated RNA was reverse transcribed, the sequencing read expressed TCRB transcripts. Sequencing was performed with immunoSEQ multiplex PCR; in TCRdb, only in-frame clones are kept and a portion is missing. Of a few hundred thousand clones listed, 13% are singletons. The sequenced material came from naive CD4+ T cells from blood. The TCR was taken from a woman younger than 35 with type 1 diabetes.

CDR3 sequence reads: CASSSPGNEQFF. The DNA for the CDR3 is TGTGCCAGCAGCTCCCCGGGGAATGAGCAGTTCTTC. This sequence joins TRBV11-2 and TRBJ2-1, with a possible D match to TRBD2 (5 bases). Germline lookup yields CDR1 SGHAT and CDR2 FQNNGV. The CDR3 sequence is 12 residues long. The ends were cut back, 4 bases at V and 7 bases at J, with 8 bases in the middle.